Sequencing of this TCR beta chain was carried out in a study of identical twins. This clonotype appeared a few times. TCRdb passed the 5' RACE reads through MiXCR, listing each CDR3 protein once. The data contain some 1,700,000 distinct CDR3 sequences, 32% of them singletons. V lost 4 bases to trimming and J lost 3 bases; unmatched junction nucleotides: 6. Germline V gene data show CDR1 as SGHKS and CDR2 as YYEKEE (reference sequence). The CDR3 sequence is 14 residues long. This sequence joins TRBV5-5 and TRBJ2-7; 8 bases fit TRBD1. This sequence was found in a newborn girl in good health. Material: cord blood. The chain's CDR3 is CASSHRTGSYEQYF. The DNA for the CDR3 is TGTGCCAGCAGCCATAGGACAGGGAGCTACGAGCAGTACTTC.